Described below is a single T cell receptor (beta chain) sequence and its context. The antigen remains unidentified. This entry belongs to a study of CD4 T cells in relation to SARS-CoV-2 and coronaviruses. V shed 4 bases, J shed 2 bases, and the junction held 10 bases outside the gene matches. CDR3 length equals 16 residues. Germline V lookup: CDR1 SGHKS, CDR2 YYEKEE (reference sequence). Points from the study as a whole: SARS-CoV-2-driven expansion was significantly weaker in crossreactive than monoreactive clones.

Naive and memory CD4+ T cells were separated from cryopreserved PBMCs. Measured with immunoSEQ multiplex PCR; TCRdb has only the in-frame clones, and not every one. Among 58,000 or so clones listed, 90% to 95% were seen once. This sequence was found in an adult with COVID-19. What was sequenced was naive CD4+ T cells from PBMCs. Subset: naive CD4+ T cells isolated by negative enrichment. This sequence joins TRBV5-5 and TRBJ2-7; the match to TRBD1 covers 9 bases. DNA for the CDR3: TGTGCCAGCAGCACGACAGGGGGTACTAGGGCCTACGAGCAGTACTTC. Translation gives CASSTTGGTRAYEQYF.